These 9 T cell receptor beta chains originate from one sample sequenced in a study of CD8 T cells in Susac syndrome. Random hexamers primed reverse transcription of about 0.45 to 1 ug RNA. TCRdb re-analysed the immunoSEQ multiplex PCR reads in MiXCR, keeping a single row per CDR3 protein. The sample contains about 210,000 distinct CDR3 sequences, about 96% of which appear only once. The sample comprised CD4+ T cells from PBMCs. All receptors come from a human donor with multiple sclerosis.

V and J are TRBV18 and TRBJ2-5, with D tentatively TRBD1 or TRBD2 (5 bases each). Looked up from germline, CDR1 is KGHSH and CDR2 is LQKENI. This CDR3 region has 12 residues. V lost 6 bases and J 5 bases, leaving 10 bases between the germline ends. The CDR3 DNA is TGTGCCAGCTCGGGGACCGCGGAGACCCAGTACTTC. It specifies CASSGTAETQYF.

The CDR3 nucleotides read TGTGCCAGCAGCCATCGGGTATTCGATGAGCAGTTCTTC. Translated: CASSHRVFDEQFF. The rearrangement links TRBV3-1 to TRBJ2-1; D is uncertain. The CDR3 is 13 amino acids. Germline values: CDR1 LGHDT, CDR2 YNNKEL (reference sequence). V was pared by 3 bases and J by 8 bases, with 11 bases between.

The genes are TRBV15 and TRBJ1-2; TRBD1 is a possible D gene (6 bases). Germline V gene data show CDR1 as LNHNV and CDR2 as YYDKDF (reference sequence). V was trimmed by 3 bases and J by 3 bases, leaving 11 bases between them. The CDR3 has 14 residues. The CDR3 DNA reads TGTGCCACCAGCAGGGTTCGGACAGACTATGGCTACACCTTC. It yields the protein CATSRVRTDYGYTF.

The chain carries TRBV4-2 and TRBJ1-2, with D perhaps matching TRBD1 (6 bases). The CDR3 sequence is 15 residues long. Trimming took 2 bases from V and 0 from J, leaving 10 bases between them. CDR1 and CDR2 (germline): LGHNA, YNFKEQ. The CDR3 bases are TGTGCCAGCAGCCAAAATGGACAGCCTAACTATGGCTACACCTTC. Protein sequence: CASSQNGQPNYGYTF.

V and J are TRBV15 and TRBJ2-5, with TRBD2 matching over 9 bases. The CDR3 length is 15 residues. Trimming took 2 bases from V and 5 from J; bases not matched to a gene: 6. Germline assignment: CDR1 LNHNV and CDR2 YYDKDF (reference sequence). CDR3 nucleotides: TGTGCCACCAGCAGACTAGCGGGACCGGGGGAGACCCAGTACTTC. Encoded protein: CATSRLAGPGETQYF. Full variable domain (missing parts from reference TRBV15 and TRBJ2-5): DAMVIQNPRYQVTQFGKPVTLSCSQTLNHNVMYWYQQKSSQAPKLLFHYYDKDFNNEADTPDNFQSRRPNTSFCFLDIRSPGLGDTAMYLCATSRLAGPGETQYFGPGTRLLVL.

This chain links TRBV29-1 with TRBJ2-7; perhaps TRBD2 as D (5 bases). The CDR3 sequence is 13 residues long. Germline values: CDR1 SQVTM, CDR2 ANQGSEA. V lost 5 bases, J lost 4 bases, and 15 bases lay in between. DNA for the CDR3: TGCAGCGTTCTGGACGGGATGGCATACGAGCAGTACTTC. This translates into CSVLDGMAYEQYF.

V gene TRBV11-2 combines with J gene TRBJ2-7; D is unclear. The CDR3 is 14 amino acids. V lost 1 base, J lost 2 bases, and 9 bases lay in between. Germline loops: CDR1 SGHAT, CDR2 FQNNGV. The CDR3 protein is CASSLVHLPYEQYF. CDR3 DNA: TGTGCCAGCAGCTTAGTTCACTTGCCCTACGAGCAGTACTTC.

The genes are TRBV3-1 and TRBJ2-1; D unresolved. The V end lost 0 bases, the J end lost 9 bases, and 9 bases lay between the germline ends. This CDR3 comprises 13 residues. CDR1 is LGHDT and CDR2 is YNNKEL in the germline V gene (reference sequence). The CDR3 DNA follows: TGTGCCAGCAGCCAAGATCCGGTGGCTGAGCAGTTCTTC. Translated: CASSQDPVAEQFF.

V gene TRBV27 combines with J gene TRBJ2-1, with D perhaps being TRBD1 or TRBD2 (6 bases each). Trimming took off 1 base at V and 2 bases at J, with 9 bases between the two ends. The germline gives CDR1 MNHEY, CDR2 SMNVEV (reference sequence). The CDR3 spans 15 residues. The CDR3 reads CASSLWGAPYNEQFF. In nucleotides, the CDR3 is TGTGCCAGCAGTTTATGGGGGGCCCCCTACAATGAGCAGTTCTTC.